The sequence of this TCR beta chain was determined in a study of CD8+ T cells in alopecia areata. The overall study: Oral tofacitinib, 5 to 10 mg twice daily, was given in an open-label trial.

RNA was extracted and reverse transcribed into cDNA as the sequencing template. The table came from immunoSEQ multiplex PCR; TCRdb's copy has only in-frame clones and leaves some out. Counted here are roughly 130,000 clones, 50% to 60% occurring once; the ten biggest clones make up 3.5% to 5.5%. This CDR3 comprises 14 residues. Trimming stripped 7 bases from V and 6 bases from J, with 16 bases between. The germline gives CDR1 LNHDA, CDR2 SQIVND (reference sequence). This clone came up once. Both peripheral blood and punch biopsies of lesional scalp skin were obtained from patients who had alopecia areata.

Sample: CD4+ T cells sorted from blood, taken at week 0. This TCR came from a human donor with alopecia areata. The gene calls are TRBV19 and TRBJ2-1; D ambiguous. The CDR3 loop reads CASNMHGQANEQFF. The CDR3 DNA reads TGTGCCAGTAATATGCACGGGCAGGCCAATGAGCAGTTCTTC.